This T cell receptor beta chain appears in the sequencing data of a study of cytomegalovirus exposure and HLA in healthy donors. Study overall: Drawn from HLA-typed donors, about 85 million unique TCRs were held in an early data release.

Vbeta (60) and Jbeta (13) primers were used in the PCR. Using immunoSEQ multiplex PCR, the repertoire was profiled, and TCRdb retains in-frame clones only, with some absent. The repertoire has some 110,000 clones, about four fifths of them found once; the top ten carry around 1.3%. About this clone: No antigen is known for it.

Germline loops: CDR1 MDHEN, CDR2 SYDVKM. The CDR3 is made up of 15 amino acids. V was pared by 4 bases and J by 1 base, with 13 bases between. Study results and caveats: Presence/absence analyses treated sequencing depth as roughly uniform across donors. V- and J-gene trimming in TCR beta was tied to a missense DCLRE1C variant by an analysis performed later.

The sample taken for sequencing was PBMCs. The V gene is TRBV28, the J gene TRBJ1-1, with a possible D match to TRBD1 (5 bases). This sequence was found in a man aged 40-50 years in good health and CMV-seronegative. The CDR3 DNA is TGTGCCAGCAGTTCCCCGGGGGGAGCGAACACTGAAGCTTTCTTT. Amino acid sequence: CASSSPGGANTEAFF. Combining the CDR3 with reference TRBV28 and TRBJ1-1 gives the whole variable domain DVKVTQSSRYLVKRTGEKVFLECVQDMDHENMFWYRQDPGLGLRLIYFSYDVKMKEKGDIPEGYSVSREKKERFSLILESASTNQTSMYLCASSSPGGANTEAFFGQGTRLTVV.